This TCR beta chain comes out of a study of multiple sclerosis patients with progressive multifocal leukoencephalopathy. V lost 2 bases, J lost 7 bases, and 7 bases stayed unmatched. Germline values: CDR1 SGHRS, CDR2 YFSETQ. The CDR3 runs 15 residues. Profiling relied on immunoSEQ multiplex PCR, and the TCRdb table lists in-frame clones only, not all of them. Among 25,000 to 35,000 clones listed, around 89% were seen once. As for time point: before natalizumab initiation. The chain combines TRBV5-1 with TRBJ2-2; 8 nucleotides agree with TRBD2. Source material: PBMCs. The TCR comes from a human donor with multiple sclerosis. The CDR3 here is CASSLTGGPGGELFF. In nucleotides, the CDR3 is TGCGCCAGCAGCTTAACGGGAGGGCCCGGCGGGGAGCTGTTTTTT.